Sequencing of this TCR beta chain was carried out in a study of blood T cell repertoires in COVID-19. Per the original methods: Amplification of reference gene primers provided the estimated nucleated cell counts. TCRdb's table, derived via immunoSEQ multiplex PCR, lists solely in-frame clones and lacks some. That table furnishes V, J and clone size, whereas the DNA furnished D and trimming. In the table there are roughly 250,000 clones, 84% of which are singletons. Germline CDR1 MDHEN, CDR2 SYDVKM. V gave up 5 bases and J gave up 0 bases; unmatched junction bases: 10. This CDR3 spans 17 amino acids. This sequence was found in a woman aged 40 to 49 who had recovered from COVID-19. The J gene is TRBJ1-5, the V gene TRBV28, with 7 bases identical to TRBD1. Sequenced input: peripheral blood. CDR3 nucleotides: TGTGCCAGCAGTCGGACAGGACTAAAATATAGCAATCAGCCCCAGCATTTT. Its protein is CASSRTGLKYSNQPQHF.